This T cell receptor beta chain was captured in a study of blood T cell repertoires in COVID-19. Background on the study: The United States, Italy and Spain supplied acute and convalescent COVID-19 samples. Sample material is recorded as cDNA or gDNA derived from T cells, B-cell-depleted T cells, or PBMCs.

The V and J ends lost 4 bases and 2 bases, in that order; junction bases with no gene match: 4. The CDR3 has 16 residues. CDR1 and CDR2 (germline): SGHTA, FQGTGA. Original handling: Estimation of nucleated cell counts relied on the amplification of reference gene primers. The assay was immunoSEQ multiplex PCR, and TCRdb's table has in-frame clones only and misses some. Clone size and the V and J calls come from that table; the DNA yielded D and trimming. The sample includes 55,000 to 75,000 clones, 65% to 90% of them seen just once. The gene calls are TRBV7-3 and TRBJ2-1, with TRBD2 identical over 11 bases. The specimen was peripheral blood. The TCR originated in a man older than 75 with active COVID-19. CDR3 DNA: TGTGCCAGCAGCTCCGGTAGCGGGGGGGCCTACAATGAGCAGTTCTTC. This codes for CASSSGSGGAYNEQFF.